These 27 T cell receptor beta chains originate from one sample sequenced in a study of cytomegalovirus exposure and HLA in healthy donors. Vbeta (60) and Jbeta (13) primers were used in the PCR. Here immunoSEQ multiplex PCR was the method, and the copy in TCRdb shows in-frame clones only, minus some. Counted here are approximately 160,000 clones, 84% occurring once; the ten biggest clones make up roughly 0.38%. Sequenced material: PBMCs. The receptors were gathered from a boy between 2 and 10 years old in good health and CMV-seronegative.

The rearrangement links TRBV25-1 to TRBJ2-1; perhaps TRBD2 as D (6 bases). Germline V gene lookup returns CDR1 MGHDK and CDR2 SYGVNS. This CDR3 spans 16 amino acids. Between the trimmed V and J ends, which lost 1 base and 7 bases, there was a span of 17 bases. The CDR3 loop is CASSEWEDFAGNEQFF. In DNA, the CDR3 is TGTGCCAGCAGTGAATGGGAGGACTTCGCGGGAAATGAGCAGTTCTTC. Combining the CDR3 with reference TRBV25-1 and TRBJ2-1 gives the whole variable domain EADIYQTPRYLVIGTGKKITLECSQTMGHDKMYWYQQDPGMELHLIHYSYGVNSTEKGDLSSESTVSRIRTEHFPLTLESARPSHTSQYLCASSEWEDFAGNEQFFGPGTRLTVL.

The CDR3 DNA sequence: TGTGCCAGCAGCCAGGGGGCCCTTCTCTCGTACGAGCAGTACTTC. Encoded protein: CASSQGALLSYEQYF. V usage is TRBV4-2 and J usage is TRBJ2-7; a possible D gene is TRBD1 (6 bases). CDR1 LGHNA and CDR2 YNFKEQ come from the germline V gene. Trimming shortened V by 3 bases and J by 4 bases, and 16 bases separated the two germline ends. There are 15 residues in the CDR3.

The V call is TRBV4-1, the J call TRBJ2-7; D not certain. Germline CDR1 reads MGHRA; CDR2 reads YSYEKL. CDR3 length: 15 amino acids. The V end was cut by 1 base, the J end by 2 bases, with 12 bases between. CDR3 sequence: CASSQVEVIAYEQYF. The CDR3 region has the DNA TGCGCCAGCAGCCAAGTTGAGGTTATAGCCTACGAGCAGTACTTC.

The chain recombines TRBV7-9 with TRBJ2-5; D is possibly TRBD2 (5 bases). Germline V gene sequence: CDR1 SEHNR, CDR2 FQNEAQ (reference sequence). The CDR3 is 13 amino acids. The ends were cut back, 5 bases at V and 4 bases at J, with 11 bases in the middle. Here the CDR3 reads CASSGSWGETQYF. DNA for the CDR3: TGTGCCAGCAGCGGGAGTTGGGGAGAGACCCAGTACTTC.

The chain has TRBV4-2 and TRBJ2-1; 13 bases fit TRBD2. Germline CDR1 reads LGHNA; CDR2 reads YNFKEQ. The CDR3 sequence is 16 residues long. Trimming took 3 bases from V and 5 from J; bases not matched to a gene: 4. CDR3 loop: CASSHQGLAGDNEQFF. In nucleotides, the CDR3 is TGTGCCAGCAGCCACCAAGGACTAGCGGGAGACAATGAGCAGTTCTTC.

V and J are TRBV7-9 and TRBJ1-2; no clear D. V gave up 3 bases and J gave up 3 bases, with 8 bases separating them. Germline V gene sequence: CDR1 SEHNR, CDR2 FQNEAQ (reference sequence). The CDR3 spans 13 residues. CDR3 DNA sequence: TGTGCCAGCAGCTTCGAAGAGGACTATGGCTACACCTTC. Residues: CASSFEEDYGYTF.

This clone was counted a few times. The rearrangement joins TRBV4-1 to TRBJ2-1; D possibly corresponds to TRBD2 (6 bases). The CDR3 has 15 amino acids. Between the trimmed V and J ends, which lost 0 bases and 5 bases, there was a span of 11 bases. CDR1 is MGHRA and CDR2 is YSYEKL in the germline V gene. CDR3 nucleotides: TGCGCCAGCAGCCAAGAATCGTTAGCGGACAATGAGCAGTTCTTC. It yields the protein CASSQESLADNEQFF.

There are a few counts of this clone. The chain links TRBV5-6 to TRBJ1-1; the D is unclear. The CDR3 runs 11 residues. V lost 2 bases and J 4 bases, leaving 3 bases between the germline ends. Germline V gene lookup returns CDR1 SGHDT and CDR2 YYEEEE. CDR3 DNA sequence: TGTGCCAGCAGCTTCGGCACTGAAGCTTTCTTT. It translates to CASSFGTEAFF.

This chain connects TRBV6-1 to TRBJ1-5; D is ambiguous. CDR1 is MNHNS and CDR2 is SASEGT in the germline V gene. The CDR3 sequence is 13 residues long. The V end was cut by 3 bases, the J end by 5 bases, with 8 bases between. In nucleotides, the CDR3 is TGTGCCAGCAGTGATTGGGCCCATCAGCCCCAGCATTTT. Translation: CASSDWAHQPQHF.

The chain carries TRBV4-2 and TRBJ2-1; 10 bases map to TRBD2. V gave up 3 bases and J gave up 8 bases; unmatched junction bases: 16. CDR3 length: 18 amino acids. Germline V gene lookup returns CDR1 LGHNA and CDR2 YNFKEQ. The CDR3 loop is CASSQGILAGSVADEQFF. The CDR3 region has the DNA TGTGCCAGCAGCCAGGGGATACTAGCGGGATCAGTGGCGGATGAGCAGTTCTTC.

The rearrangement uses TRBV2 and TRBJ2-1, with 11 bases lining up with TRBD2. The CDR3 is made up of 15 amino acids. CDR1 and CDR2 from the germline V gene are SNHLY and FYNNEI. After removal of 5 bases from V and 5 bases from J, the junction contained 5 bases not matched to a gene. The CDR3 nucleotides read TGTGCCAGCAGTCAACTAGCGGGAGCGAACAATGAGCAGTTCTTC. It translates to CASSQLAGANNEQFF.

The chain has TRBV12-5 and TRBJ1-5; D is unclear. Germline CDR1 is LGHNT and CDR2 is FRNRAP. This CDR3 has 13 residues. Trimming took off 8 bases at V and 1 base at J, with 9 bases between the two ends. The CDR3 here is CASTMRSNQPQHF. DNA for the CDR3: TGTGCTAGTACCATGAGGAGCAATCAGCCCCAGCATTTT.

This chain joins TRBV4-1 and TRBJ1-2, with D unclear. This CDR3 contains 16 residues. Germline loops: CDR1 MGHRA, CDR2 YSYEKL. Between the trimmed V and J ends, which lost 0 bases and 3 bases, there was a span of 14 bases. The CDR3 DNA follows: TGCGCCAGCAGCCAAGATGAGAGGGTACGGGACTATGGCTACACCTTC. Translating gives CASSQDERVRDYGYTF.

The rearrangement links TRBV27 to TRBJ1-1; 7 bases fit TRBD1. CDR3 size: 15 residues. With 3 bases clipped from V and 0 bases from J, the junction kept 4 bases outside the gene matches. Germline V gene sequence: CDR1 MNHEY, CDR2 SMNVEV (reference sequence). The CDR3 loop reads CASSLAGGMNTEAFF. CDR3 nucleotide sequence: TGTGCCAGCAGTTTGGCAGGGGGGATGAACACTGAAGCTTTCTTT.

The chain has TRBV5-8 and TRBJ2-1; a possible D gene is TRBD1 (6 bases). This CDR3 is 11 amino acids long. Trimming shortened V by 8 bases and J by 8 bases, and 11 bases separated the two germline ends. Per the germline V gene, CDR1 is SGHTS and CDR2 is YDEGEE. The CDR3 here is CARSTGHEQFF. The DNA for the CDR3 is TGTGCCAGATCAACAGGGCATGAGCAGTTCTTC. Full variable domain (outside the CDR3, taken from reference TRBV5-8 and TRBJ2-1): EAGVTQSPTHLIKTRGQQATLRCSPISGHTSVYWYQQALGLGLQFLLWYDEGEERNRGNFPPRFSGRQFPNYSSELNVNALELEDSALYLCARSTGHEQFFGPGTRLTVL.

Points on this clone: This specimen includes other DNA sequences encoding the same CDR3. The chain has TRBV29-1 and TRBJ1-1, with 8 bases that match TRBD1. The trim removed 5 bases at V and 1 base at J, leaving 3 bases unmatched. The CDR3 contains 13 residues. Germline V CDR1 and CDR2: SQVTM, ANQGSEA. The CDR3 DNA follows: TGCAGCGTTAGACAGGGGTCGAACACTGAAGCTTTCTTT. Translating gives CSVRQGSNTEAFF.

J is TRBJ1-1 and V is TRBV6-1; D is perhaps TRBD1 (5 bases). The V end was cut by 1 base, the J end by 0 bases, with 18 bases between. Germline lookup yields CDR1 MNHNS and CDR2 SASEGT. CDR3 length equals 18 residues. The CDR3 is CASSEDVQGLSMNTEAFF. Here the CDR3 DNA reads TGTGCCAGCAGTGAAGACGTTCAGGGTCTCTCAATGAACACTGAAGCTTTCTTT.

This chain connects TRBV6-1 to TRBJ1-5; no reliable D call. The CDR3 has 14 amino acids. The germline V gene has CDR1 MNHNS and CDR2 SASEGT. V was shortened by 4 bases and J by 0 bases, with 7 bases between the two germline ends. CDR3 sequence: CASSVRDSNQPQHF. CDR3 nucleotides: TGTGCCAGCAGTGTTCGGGATAGCAATCAGCCCCAGCATTTT.

The chain recombines TRBV2 with TRBJ1-2; D is unclear. This CDR3 region has 14 residues. Between the trimmed V and J ends, which lost 7 bases and 5 bases, there was a span of 17 bases. From germline, CDR1 is SNHLY and CDR2 FYNNEI. The CDR3: CASTLREGGYGYTF. In nucleotides, the CDR3 is TGTGCCAGCACCCTAAGGGAGGGAGGTTATGGCTACACCTTC.

The chain recombines TRBV14 with TRBJ2-1; maybe TRBD2 (5 bases). This CDR3 is 14 amino acids long. CDR1 and CDR2 (germline): SGHDN, FVKESK. The V and J ends lost 4 bases and 14 bases respectively, with 21 bases between them. CDR3 amino acids: CASSPSIPRPGKFF. The CDR3 region has the DNA TGTGCCAGCAGCCCTTCGATACCCAGGCCGGGGAAGTTCTTC.

This chain links TRBV4-1 with TRBJ1-2, with 10 bases lining up with TRBD1. Trimming removed 2 bases from V and 5 bases from J; junction bases left unmatched: 8. Germline lookup yields CDR1 MGHRA and CDR2 YSYEKL. The CDR3 has 16 amino acids. CDR3 in DNA: TGCGCCAGCAGCCAAAAAACCGGGACAGGGGCATATGGCTACACCTTC. Amino acid sequence: CASSQKTGTGAYGYTF.

This clone was detected only once. The J gene is TRBJ2-7, the V gene TRBV27, with 11 nucleotides matching TRBD2. The CDR3 covers 14 residues. The junction had 2 bases not matched to a gene; V was cut back by 3 bases and J by 4 bases. Germline CDR1 and CDR2: MNHEY and SMNVEV (reference sequence). The CDR3 coding sequence is TGTGCCAGCAGTTTTAGCGGGAGGGGTTACGAGCAGTACTTC. It codes for CASSFSGRGYEQYF.

The chain carries TRBV6-1 and TRBJ2-1, with 10 bases matching TRBD2. The CDR3 runs to 17 residues. Germline CDR1 MNHNS, CDR2 SASEGT. The ends lost 4 bases at V and 0 bases at J; junction bases unmatched: 6. CDR3 sequence: CASSGTGLADSYNEQFF. DNA for the CDR3: TGTGCCAGCAGTGGTACAGGACTAGCGGACTCCTACAATGAGCAGTTCTTC.

The chain uses TRBV19 and TRBJ2-7; TRBD1 matches at 10 bases. V lost 4 bases to trimming and J lost 3 bases; unmatched junction nucleotides: 6. The CDR3 loop spans 15 amino acids. CDR1 and CDR2 (germline): LNHDA, SQIVND (reference sequence). The CDR3 sequence: CASSRDRGSSYEQYF. CDR3 sequence (DNA): TGTGCCAGTAGTAGGGACAGGGGTAGTAGCTACGAGCAGTACTTC. The full variable domain, its missing parts supplied by reference TRBV19 and TRBJ2-7, is DGGITQSPKYLFRKEGQNVTLSCEQNLNHDAMYWYRQDPGQGLRLIYYSQIVNDFQKGDIAEGYSVSREKKESFPLTVTSAQKNPTAFYLCASSRDRGSSYEQYFGPGTRLTVT.

V usage is TRBV4-2 and J usage is TRBJ2-7, with TRBD2 matching 7 bases. Trimming at V came to 1 base and at J to 2 bases, leaving 5 bases not matched to a gene. There are 15 residues in the CDR3. Per the germline V gene, CDR1 is LGHNA and CDR2 is YNFKEQ. For the CDR3, the DNA is TGTGCCAGCAGCCAAGTATTAGCGGGTGCCTACGAGCAGTACTTC. Residues: CASSQVLAGAYEQYF.

This rearrangement joins TRBV5-6 to TRBJ2-7, with D tentatively TRBD1 (5 bases). Trimming took off 0 bases at V and 1 base at J, with 8 bases between the two ends. This CDR3 region has 14 residues. Germline V gives CDR1 SGHDT, CDR2 YYEEEE. The CDR3 region is CASSLGQGSYEQYF. The CDR3 DNA is TGTGCCAGCAGCTTGGGCCAGGGATCCTACGAGCAGTACTTC.

Here the CDR3 reads CASRVDLLDTEAFF. The CDR3 DNA reads TGTGCCAGCAGAGTAGACTTGCTGGACACTGAAGCTTTCTTT. V and J are TRBV2 and TRBJ1-1, with D uncertain. This CDR3 region has 14 residues. Germline V gives CDR1 SNHLY, CDR2 FYNNEI. Trimming took off 6 bases at V and 3 bases at J, with 14 bases between the two ends.